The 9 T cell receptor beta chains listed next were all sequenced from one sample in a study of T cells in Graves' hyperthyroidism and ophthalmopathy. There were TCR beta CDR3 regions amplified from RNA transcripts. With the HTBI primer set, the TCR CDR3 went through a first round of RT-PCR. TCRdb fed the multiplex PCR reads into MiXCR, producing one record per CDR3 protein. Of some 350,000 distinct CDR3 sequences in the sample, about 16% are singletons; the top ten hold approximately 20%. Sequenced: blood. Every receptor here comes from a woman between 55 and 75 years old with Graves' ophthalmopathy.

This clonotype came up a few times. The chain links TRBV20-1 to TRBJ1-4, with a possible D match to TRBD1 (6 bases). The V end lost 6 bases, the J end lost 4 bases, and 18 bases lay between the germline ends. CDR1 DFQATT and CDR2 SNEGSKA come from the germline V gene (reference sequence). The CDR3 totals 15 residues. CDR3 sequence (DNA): TGCAGTGCCCCACCTCTCGGGGGCTTTAATGAAAAACTGTTTTTT. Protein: CSAPPLGGFNEKLFF.

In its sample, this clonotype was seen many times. CDR3 DNA sequence: TGTGCCATCAGTGACCCCGTGGGGGCGGCCACTGAAGCTTTCTTT. It yields the protein CAISDPVGAATEAFF. V and J are TRBV10-3 and TRBJ1-1, with D maybe TRBD1 (6 bases). V lost 3 bases and J 4 bases, leaving 15 bases between the germline ends. Germline loops: CDR1 ENHRY, CDR2 SYGVKD. The CDR3 has 15 residues.

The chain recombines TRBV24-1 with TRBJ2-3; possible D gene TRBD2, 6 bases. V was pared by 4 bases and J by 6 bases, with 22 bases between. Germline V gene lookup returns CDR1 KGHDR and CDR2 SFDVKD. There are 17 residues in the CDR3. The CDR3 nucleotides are TGTGCCACCAGTGACCCAGGCGGGACTGACCTCGGGGATACGCAGTATTTT. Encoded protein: CATSDPGGTDLGDTQYF.

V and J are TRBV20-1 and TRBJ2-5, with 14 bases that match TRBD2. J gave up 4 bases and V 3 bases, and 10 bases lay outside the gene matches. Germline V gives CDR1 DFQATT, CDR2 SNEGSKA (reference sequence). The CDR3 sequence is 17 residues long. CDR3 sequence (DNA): TGCAGTGCTAGTTCCTCCGGGACTAGCGGGAGCCTAGAGACCCAGTACTTC. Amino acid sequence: CSASSSGTSGSLETQYF.

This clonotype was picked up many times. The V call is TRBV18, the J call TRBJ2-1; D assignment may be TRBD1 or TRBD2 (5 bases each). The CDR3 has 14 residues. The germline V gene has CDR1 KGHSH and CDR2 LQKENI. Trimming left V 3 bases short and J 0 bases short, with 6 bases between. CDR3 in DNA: TGTGCCAGCTCACCGGGACCCTCCTACAATGAGCAGTTCTTC. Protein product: CASSPGPSYNEQFF. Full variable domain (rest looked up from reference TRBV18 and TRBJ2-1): NAGVMQNPRHLVRRRGQEARLRCSPMKGHSHVYWYRQLPEEGLKFMVYLQKENIIDESGMPKERFSAEFPKEGPSILRIQQVVRGDSAAYFCASSPGPSYNEQFFGPGTRLTVL.

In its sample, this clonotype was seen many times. The CDR3 nucleotides are TGCAGTGCTAAAAGACCTAGAATGAACACTGAAGCTTTCTTT. Translation: CSAKRPRMNTEAFF. The J gene is TRBJ1-1, the V gene TRBV20-1, with D hard to call. The V gene lost 4 bases and the J gene lost 0 bases, with 12 bases spanning the gap. The CDR3 extends over 14 amino acids. Per the germline V gene, CDR1 is DFQATT and CDR2 is SNEGSKA (reference sequence).

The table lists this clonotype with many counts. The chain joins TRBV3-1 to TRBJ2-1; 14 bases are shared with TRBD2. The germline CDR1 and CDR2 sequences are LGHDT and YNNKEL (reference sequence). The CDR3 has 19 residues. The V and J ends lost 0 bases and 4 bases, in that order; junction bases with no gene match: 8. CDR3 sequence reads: CASSQDSGGLAGGYNEQFF. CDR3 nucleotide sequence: TGTGCCAGCAGCCAAGATTCAGGAGGACTAGCGGGAGGTTACAATGAGCAGTTCTTC.

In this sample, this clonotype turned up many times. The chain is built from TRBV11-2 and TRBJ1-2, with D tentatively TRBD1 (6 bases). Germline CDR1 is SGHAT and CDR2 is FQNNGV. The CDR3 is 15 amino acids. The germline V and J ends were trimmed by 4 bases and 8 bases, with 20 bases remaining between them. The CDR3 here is CASSSLANRDHGYTF. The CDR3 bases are TGTGCCAGCAGCTCCCTCGCCAACAGGGATCACGGCTACACCTTC.

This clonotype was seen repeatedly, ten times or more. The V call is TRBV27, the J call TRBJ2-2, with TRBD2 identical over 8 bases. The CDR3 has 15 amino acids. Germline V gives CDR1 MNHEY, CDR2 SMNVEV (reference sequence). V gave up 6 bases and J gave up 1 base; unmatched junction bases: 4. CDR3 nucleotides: TGTGCCAGCAGGAGGAGCGGGAGGAACACCGGGGAGCTGTTTTTT. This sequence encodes CASRRSGRNTGELFF.